The 25 T cell receptor beta chains below were found in one sample sequenced in a study of blood T cell repertoires in COVID-19 (dated by TCRdb to 2018 to 2020). Libraries were constructed by the immunoSEQ multiplex PCR assay. TCRdb mirrors the immuneACCESS table, restricted to in-frame sequences. Some clones are absent from its copies; in checked studies, under half trace to an unresolved V gene, and the reason for the others is unknown. The sample table lists 250,000 to 300,000 clones, around 87% of them with a count of one. The ten largest clones add up to 3.6% of the sample. Sequencing was performed on peripheral blood. The receptors derive from a man between 18 and 35 years old with active or convalescent COVID-19.

The chain employs TRBV6-2 or TRBV6-3 and TRBJ2-2, with D maybe TRBD1 (6 bases). Trimming cost V 6 bases and J 4 bases, with 15 bases left between them. The CDR3 covers 15 residues. CDR1 MNHEY and CDR2 SVGEGT come from the germline V gene. In DNA form, the CDR3 reads TGTGCCAGCAGCTCCGGGACACTGAGCACCGGGGAGCTGTTTTTT. Amino acids: CASSSGTLSTGELFF.

This sequence joins TRBV7-9 and TRBJ2-7; D perhaps matches TRBD1 (6 bases). This CDR3 contains 14 residues. CDR1 and CDR2 from the germline V gene are SEHNR and FQNEAQ (reference sequence). Trimming cost V 4 bases and J 0 bases, with 10 bases left between them. CDR3 sequence reads: CASSWTESSYEQYF. The CDR3 DNA reads as TGTGCCAGCAGCTGGACAGAGAGCTCCTACGAGCAGTACTTC.

The chain links TRBV7-6 to TRBJ1-4; 7 bases agree with TRBD1. The CDR3 extends over 15 amino acids. CDR1 is SGHVS, CDR2 FNYEAQ, per germline. The V gene end was trimmed by 5 bases and the J gene end by 5 bases; junction bases not matched to a gene: 8. This chain's CDR3 is CASSRSGTANEKLFF. CDR3 nucleotides: TGTGCCAGCAGCCGCTCGGGGACAGCAAATGAAAAACTGTTTTTT.

This rearrangement joins TRBV7-9 to TRBJ2-7; maybe TRBD1 (5 bases). Germline V gene lookup returns CDR1 SEHNR and CDR2 FQNEAQ (reference sequence). The germline V and J ends were trimmed by 3 bases and 2 bases, with 11 bases remaining between them. There are 14 residues in the CDR3. CDR3 protein: CASSFMGHTYEQYF. The CDR3 bases are TGTGCCAGCAGCTTTATGGGGCATACCTACGAGCAGTACTTC.

V is TRBV5-4 and J is TRBJ2-3; the match to TRBD2 covers 10 bases. V lost 3 bases to trimming and J lost 3 bases; unmatched junction nucleotides: 7. Per germline, CDR1 SGHNT and CDR2 YYREEE (reference sequence). The CDR3 is 16 amino acids. The CDR3: CASSSSLLAGTDTQYF. The CDR3 nucleotides are TGTGCCAGCAGCTCCTCGTTACTAGCGGGGACAGATACGCAGTATTTT.

The CDR3 region is CATSRDLKLSYEQYF. The CDR3 DNA reads as TGTGCCACCAGCAGAGATCTAAAGCTATCCTACGAGCAGTACTTC. The genes are TRBV15 and TRBJ2-7; no clear D gene. CDR1 and CDR2 from the germline V gene are LNHNV and YYDKDF (reference sequence). Between the trimmed V and J ends, which lost 0 bases and 1 base, there was a span of 10 bases. This CDR3 contains 15 residues.

This clone is a singleton in its sample. This chain joins TRBV28 and TRBJ2-1, with D uncertain. The ends were cut back, 2 bases at V and 2 bases at J, with 10 bases in the middle. Germline-derived CDR1 and CDR2 are MDHEN and SYDVKM. The CDR3 covers 15 residues. Written as DNA, the CDR3 is TGTGCCAGCAGTTTAGTCTCAGATACCTACAATGAGCAGTTCTTC. Protein: CASSLVSDTYNEQFF. Full variable domain (rest looked up from reference TRBV28 and TRBJ2-1): DVKVTQSSRYLVKRTGEKVFLECVQDMDHENMFWYRQDPGLGLRLIYFSYDVKMKEKGDIPEGYSVSREKKERFSLILESASTNQTSMYLCASSLVSDTYNEQFFGPGTRLTVL.

V usage is TRBV11-3 and J usage is TRBJ2-3; 10 bases align to TRBD2. The V gene's germline CDR1 is SGHNT and CDR2 YENEEA. V gave up 5 bases and J gave up 1 base; unmatched junction bases: 12. The CDR3 is made up of 18 amino acids. The CDR3 nucleotides read TGTGCCAGCAGCGCGATAGGGGCTAGCGGGAGTCGCACAGATACGCAGTATTTT. It specifies CASSAIGASGSRTDTQYF. The complete variable domain, with remaining parts taken from reference TRBV11-3 and TRBJ2-3, reads EAGVVQSPRYKIIEKKQPVAFWCNPISGHNTLYWYLQNLGQGPELLIRYENEEAVDDSQLPKDRFSAERLKGVDSTLKIQPAELGDSAVYLCASSAIGASGSRTDTQYFGPGTRLTVL.

As for this clone: One end of the junction fails to match germline, which may point to a read error. The chain joins TRBV6-1 to TRBJ1-4, with D tentatively TRBD1 (5 bases). CDR3 length: 12 amino acids. Germline V gives CDR1 MNHNS, CDR2 SASEGT. As DNA, the CDR3 is TGTGCCAGCAGTGAAGTAGGGGATTTCCAGGTTTTT. This encodes CASSEVGDFQVF.

The V gene is TRBV4-1, the J gene TRBJ2-3; tentatively, D is TRBD1 (6 bases). Trimming took off 7 bases at V and 2 bases at J, with 16 bases between the two ends. The germline V gene encodes CDR1 MGHRA and CDR2 YSYEKL. The CDR3 covers 15 residues. As DNA, the CDR3 is TGCGCCAGCACCGCGACAGGCGACTACACAGATACGCAGTATTTT. It specifies CASTATGDYTDTQYF.

The chain recombines TRBV3-1 (or the pseudogene TRBV3-2) with TRBJ1-4; D perhaps matches TRBD1 (5 bases). Germline V gives CDR1 LGHDT, CDR2 YNNKEL (reference sequence). This CDR3 spans 15 amino acids. Deletions cut 3 bases from V and 2 bases from J, with 10 bases between. CDR3 sequence reads: CASSQGPRTNEKLFF. The CDR3 region has the DNA TGTGCCAGCAGCCAGGGGCCTCGGACTAATGAAAAACTGTTTTTT.

The V call is TRBV6-6, the J call TRBJ1-1; maybe TRBD1 (6 bases). CDR1 and CDR2 (germline): MNHNY, SVGAGI (reference sequence). V was cut by 10 bases and J by 2 bases, with 20 bases left in between. This CDR3 has 15 residues. CDR3 bases: TGTGCCACCCTGTTTTGGACAGACCTCAACACTGAAGCTTTCTTT. Protein product: CATLFWTDLNTEAFF.

The CDR3 DNA reads as TGTGCCAGCAGCCAAATCCAGAACACTGAAGCTTTCTTT. It codes for CASSQIQNTEAFF. The chain recombines TRBV12-3 or TRBV12-4 with TRBJ1-1; D is unresolved. The CDR3 runs 13 residues. With 6 bases removed from V and 1 base from J, the gap between germline ends came to 9 bases.

V usage is TRBV7-3 and J usage is TRBJ2-4; D uncertain. The length of the CDR3 is 16 residues. Germline loops: CDR1 SGHTA, CDR2 FQGTGA. With 5 bases removed from V and 0 bases from J, the gap between germline ends came to 14 bases. This chain's CDR3 is CASSPSGPAAKNIQYF. The CDR3 DNA follows: TGTGCCAGCAGCCCCAGTGGTCCCGCAGCCAAAAACATTCAGTACTTC. Together with reference TRBV7-3 and TRBJ2-4, the CDR3 gives the full variable domain: GAGVSQTPSNKVTEKGKYVELRCDPISGHTALYWYRQSLGQGPEFLIYFQGTGAADDSGLPNDRFFAVRPEGSVSTLKIQRTERGDSAVYLCASSPSGPAAKNIQYFGAGTRLSVL.

The rearrangement uses TRBV7-9 and TRBJ1-2, with a possible D match to TRBD1 (5 bases). The germline V gene has CDR1 SEHNR and CDR2 FQNEAQ (reference sequence). The CDR3 has 13 amino acids. Trimming removed 6 bases from V and 6 bases from J, with 14 bases in between. The CDR3 nucleotides read TGTGCCAGCAGTCGGACACCCCTGGATGGCTACACCTTC. Its translation is CASSRTPLDGYTF. Using reference TRBV7-9 and TRBJ1-2 for the parts outside the CDR3, the full variable domain is DTGVSQNPRHKITKRGQNVTFRCDPISEHNRLYWYRQTLGQGPEFLTYFQNEAQLEKSRLLSDRFSAERPKGSFSTLEIQRTEQGDSAMYLCASSRTPLDGYTFGSGTRLTVV.

V is TRBV2 and J is TRBJ2-5; D uncertain. Germline CDR1 reads SNHLY; CDR2 reads FYNNEI. CDR3 size: 14 residues. The V and J ends lost 2 bases and 0 bases respectively, with 7 bases between them. The chain's CDR3 is CASSEKEYQETQYF. The CDR3 DNA is TGTGCCAGCAGTGAAAAGGAGTACCAAGAGACCCAGTACTTC. Full variable domain (remainder filled in from reference TRBV2 and TRBJ2-5): EPEVTQTPSHQVTQMGQEVILRCVPISNHLYFYWYRQILGQKVEFLVSFYNNEISEKSEIFDDQFSVERPDGSNFTLKIRSTKLEDSAMYFCASSEKEYQETQYFGPGTRLLVL.

The chain has TRBV2 and TRBJ2-6; D call uncertain. The germline V gene has CDR1 SNHLY and CDR2 FYNNEI. V lost 6 bases and J 0 bases, leaving 6 bases between the germline ends. This CDR3 region has 14 residues. CDR3 sequence: CASRSLSGANVLTF. Written as DNA, the CDR3 is TGTGCCAGCAGATCCCTCTCTGGGGCCAACGTCCTGACTTTC. Looking up the rest from reference TRBV2 and TRBJ2-6 gives the full variable domain: EPEVTQTPSHQVTQMGQEVILRCVPISNHLYFYWYRQILGQKVEFLVSFYNNEISEKSEIFDDQFSVERPDGSNFTLKIRSTKLEDSAMYFCASRSLSGANVLTFGAGSRLTVL.

The chain employs TRBV2 and TRBJ2-7; TRBD2 aligns across 10 bases. CDR3 length: 16 amino acids. The germline V gene encodes CDR1 SNHLY and CDR2 FYNNEI. Trimming at V came to 11 bases and at J to 2 bases, leaving 15 bases not matched to a gene. CDR3 region: CASTRLAGALTYEQYF. CDR3 DNA sequence: TGTGCCTCTACCCGGCTAGCGGGGGCCCTCACCTACGAGCAGTACTTC.

This chain joins TRBV19 and TRBJ2-1; 13 bases are a match to TRBD2. V shed 3 bases, J shed 5 bases, and the junction held 4 bases outside the gene matches. The CDR3 totals 16 residues. Germline-derived CDR1 and CDR2 are LNHDA and SQIVND (reference sequence). DNA of the CDR3: TGTGCCAGTAGTATTGTACTAGCGGGGGGGAACAATGAGCAGTTCTTC. This gives the protein CASSIVLAGGNNEQFF. The complete variable domain, with remaining parts taken from reference TRBV19 and TRBJ2-1, reads DGGITQSPKYLFRKEGQNVTLSCEQNLNHDAMYWYRQDPGQGLRLIYYSQIVNDFQKGDIAEGYSVSREKKESFPLTVTSAQKNPTAFYLCASSIVLAGGNNEQFFGPGTRLTVL.

In DNA, the CDR3 is TGTGCCAGCAGCTTAGGGCCGGCAGGTTCCTACGAGCAGTACTTC. Translation gives CASSLGPAGSYEQYF. This rearrangement joins TRBV7-7 to TRBJ2-7, with D unclear. Germline CDR1 is SSHAT and CDR2 is FNYEAQ (reference sequence). CDR3 size: 15 residues. The V gene lost 1 base and the J gene lost 1 base, with 11 bases spanning the gap.

V is TRBV6-2 or TRBV6-3 and J is TRBJ1-6; no clear D gene. With 2 bases removed from V and 9 bases from J, the gap between germline ends came to 5 bases. The CDR3 sequence is 12 residues long. CDR1 and CDR2 from the germline V gene are MNHEY and SVGEGT. The CDR3 region has the DNA TGTGCCAGCAGTTACGTGGCTTCACCCCTCCACTTT. It specifies CASSYVASPLHF.

The gene calls are TRBV30 and TRBJ1-2; 7 positions agree with TRBD1. Per the germline V gene, CDR1 is GTSNPN and CDR2 is SVGIG (reference sequence). Trimming at V came to 5 bases and at J to 10 bases, leaving 10 bases not matched to a gene. The CDR3 length is 12 residues. The CDR3 DNA is TGTGCCTGGGAGAGGGACAGTCGGGACTACACCTTC. This translates into CAWERDSRDYTF.

The chain couples TRBV19 to TRBJ1-2, with D perhaps matching TRBD1 (6 bases). Trimming stripped 6 bases from V and 8 bases from J, with 16 bases between. This CDR3 is 13 amino acids long. Germline loops: CDR1 LNHDA, CDR2 SQIVND (reference sequence). DNA for the CDR3: TGTGCCAGTAGCGGACAGTTTCTGGGGGGCTACACCTTC. The encoded protein is CASSGQFLGGYTF.

The V call is TRBV3-1 (or the pseudogene TRBV3-2), the J call TRBJ1-4; perhaps TRBD1 as D (6 bases). Germline loops: CDR1 LGHDT, CDR2 YNNKEL (reference sequence). V was trimmed by 3 bases and J by 7 bases, leaving 15 bases between them. The CDR3 is made up of 15 amino acids. The CDR3 DNA reads as TGTGCCAGCAGCCATCACAGGGACGGGGCTGAAAAACTGTTTTTT. Translated: CASSHHRDGAEKLFF.

The J gene is TRBJ2-7, the V gene TRBV27; D perhaps matches TRBD2 (6 bases). The length of the CDR3 is 14 residues. Germline lookup yields CDR1 MNHEY and CDR2 SMNVEV (reference sequence). Deletions cut 3 bases from V and 1 base from J, with 10 bases between. The CDR3 protein is CASSFSGQSYEQYF. In nucleotides, the CDR3 is TGTGCCAGCAGTTTCAGCGGGCAGTCCTACGAGCAGTACTTC.